This TCR beta chain is from a study of T cell changes during pregnancy in multiple sclerosis. The CDR3 loop spans 15 amino acids. V was pared by 4 bases and J by 2 bases, with 14 bases between. Germline assignment: CDR1 MNHEY and CDR2 SVGAGI. TCRdb's copy holds only in-frame clones and misses some; the assay was immunoSEQ multiplex PCR. The repertoire consists of tens of thousands of clones, with 80% to 95% occurring once and the leading ten covering approximately 2%. The material sequenced was peripheral blood, taken in the third trimester of pregnancy. This sequence joins TRBV6-5 and TRBJ1-1; D is possibly TRBD1 (6 bases). This sequence originates from a female donor in good health, enrolled as a control in a pregnancy study. The CDR3 DNA follows: TGTGCCAGCAGTTCATTATTAGGGGGTAACACTGAAGCTTTCTTT. This sequence encodes CASSSLLGGNTEAFF.